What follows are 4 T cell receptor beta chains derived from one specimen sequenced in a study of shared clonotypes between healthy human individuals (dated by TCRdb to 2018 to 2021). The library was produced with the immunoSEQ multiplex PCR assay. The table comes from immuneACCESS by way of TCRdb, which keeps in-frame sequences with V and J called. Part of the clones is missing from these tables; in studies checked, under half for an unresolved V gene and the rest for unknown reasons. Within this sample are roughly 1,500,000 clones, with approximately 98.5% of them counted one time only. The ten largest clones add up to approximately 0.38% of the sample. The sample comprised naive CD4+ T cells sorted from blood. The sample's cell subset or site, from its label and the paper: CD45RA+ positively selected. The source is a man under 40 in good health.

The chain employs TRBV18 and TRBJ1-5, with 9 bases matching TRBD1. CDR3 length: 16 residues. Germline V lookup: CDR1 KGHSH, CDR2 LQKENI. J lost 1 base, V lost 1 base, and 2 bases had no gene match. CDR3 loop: CASSPQGQGSNQPQHF. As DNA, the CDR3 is TGTGCCAGCTCACCACAGGGACAGGGAAGCAATCAGCCCCAGCATTTT. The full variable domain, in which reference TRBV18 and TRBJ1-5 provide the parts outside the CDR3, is NAGVMQNPRHLVRRRGQEARLRCSPMKGHSHVYWYRQLPEEGLKFMVYLQKENIIDESGMPKERFSAEFPKEGPSILRIQQVVRGDSAAYFCASSPQGQGSNQPQHFGDGTRLSIL.

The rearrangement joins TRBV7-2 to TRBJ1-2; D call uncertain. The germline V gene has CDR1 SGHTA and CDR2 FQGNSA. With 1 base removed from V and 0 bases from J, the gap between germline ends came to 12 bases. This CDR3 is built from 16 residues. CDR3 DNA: TGTGCCAGCAGCTTAGATATCAGACTCTCTAACTATGGCTACACCTTC. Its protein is CASSLDIRLSNYGYTF.

The CDR3 DNA sequence: TGCGCCAGCAAGAGGACTAGCGGGACCGAACTGGGCGAGCAGTACTTC. It encodes CASKRTSGTELGEQYF. V and J are TRBV23-1 and TRBJ2-7; 12 nucleotides align to TRBD2. TRBV23-1 is reported as an ORF; its role is uncertain. This CDR3 spans 16 amino acids. The trim removed 7 bases at V and 6 bases at J, leaving 13 bases unmatched.

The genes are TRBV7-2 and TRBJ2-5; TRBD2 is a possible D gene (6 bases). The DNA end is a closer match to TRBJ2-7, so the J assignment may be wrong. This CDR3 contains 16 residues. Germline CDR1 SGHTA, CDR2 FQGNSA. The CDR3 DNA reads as TGTGCCAGCAGCGCAGGACTACCTAAACCCTCCTACGAGCAGTACTTC. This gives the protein CASSAGLPKPSYEQYF.